Presented here are 31 T cell receptor beta chains from one specimen sequenced in a study of siplizumab effects on memory and regulatory T cells. Clones were sequenced by immunoSEQ multiplex PCR, and TCRdb holds only the in-frame ones, with some missing. The top ten clones hold roughly 0.6% of a sample with 85,000 to 130,000 clones, around 94% of them seen once. The sequencing input was Tregs sorted from blood. These receptors were collected from a human donor in good health.

The V and J genes are TRBV28 and TRBJ2-7, with 7 bases identical to TRBD2. The CDR3 consists of 14 residues. V trimming: 10 bases; J trimming: 7 bases; junction bases outside the gene matches: 16. Per germline, CDR1 MDHEN and CDR2 SYDVKM. CDR3 sequence reads: CATKLGGGPNEQYF. CDR3 bases: TGTGCCACCAAGCTCGGGGGAGGGCCGAATGAGCAGTACTTC.

J is TRBJ1-4 and V is TRBV4-2; D might be TRBD1 (5 bases). V dropped 0 bases and J dropped 0 bases, with 14 bases sitting between them. The CDR3 is 18 amino acids. CDR1 and CDR2 (germline): LGHNA, YNFKEQ. Here the CDR3 DNA reads TGTGCCAGCAGCCAAGAGCCGACCGGGACCGCAACTAATGAAAAACTGTTTTTT. It encodes CASSQEPTGTATNEKLFF.

The table lists this clone with a count of one. One end of the junction fails to match germline, which may point to a read error. J is TRBJ2-6 and V is TRBV28; D not resolved. This CDR3 contains 15 residues. Germline assignment: CDR1 MDHEN and CDR2 SYDVKM. In DNA form, the CDR3 reads TGTGCCAGCAGGTTATCACCCCCTGGGGCCAACGTCCTGACTTTC. Translation: CASRLSPPGANVLTF.

This clone was seen once. The chain uses TRBV19 and TRBJ2-3; perhaps TRBD2 as D (6 bases). V shed 6 bases and J shed 2 bases, with 21 bases lying between them. The CDR3 runs 17 residues. CDR1 LNHDA and CDR2 SQIVND come from the germline V gene (reference sequence). CDR3 region: CASSPRGLVRFTDTQYF. The CDR3 DNA reads as TGTGCCAGTAGCCCGCGGGGCCTGGTCAGATTCACAGATACGCAGTATTTT.

The CDR3 DNA reads TGTGCCAGCAGCAGGGGACGGCTTAGCACAGATACGCAGTATTTT. This translates into CASSRGRLSTDTQYF. This chain connects TRBV27 to TRBJ2-3, with a weak D call TRBD1 (6 bases). Trimming removed 6 bases at V and 0 bases at J, with 13 bases between. CDR3 length: 15 amino acids. The germline V gene has CDR1 MNHEY and CDR2 SMNVEV (reference sequence).

This chain links TRBV10-3 with TRBJ1-5; D gene unclear. The V and J ends lost 0 bases and 4 bases respectively, with 13 bases between them. The CDR3 runs 16 residues. Germline-derived CDR1 and CDR2 are ENHRY and SYGVKD. The CDR3 spells CAISESRSPSNQPQHF. As DNA, the CDR3 is TGTGCCATCAGTGAGTCTCGAAGCCCCTCGAATCAGCCCCAGCATTTT.

The J gene is TRBJ1-5, the V gene TRBV2, with a possible D match to TRBD1 (5 bases). The ends were cut back, 4 bases at V and 0 bases at J, with 16 bases in the middle. The length of the CDR3 is 17 residues. In germline, CDR1 is SNHLY, CDR2 FYNNEI. The CDR3 region has the DNA TGTGCCAGCAGTGCCCTCGGGGCGGCTATTAGCAATCAGCCCCAGCATTTT. Protein product: CASSALGAAISNQPQHF.

The V and J genes are TRBV30 and TRBJ1-4; TRBD1 aligns across 8 bases. This CDR3 contains 15 residues. Trimming took 0 bases from V and 4 from J; bases not matched to a gene: 4. Germline CDR1 and CDR2: GTSNPN and SVGIG (reference sequence). The CDR3 is CAWSVPGTGNEKLFF. CDR3 nucleotides: TGTGCCTGGAGTGTACCGGGGACAGGTAATGAAAAACTGTTTTTT.

CDR3 loop: CASSSATGGYTF. CDR3 sequence (DNA): TGTGCCAGCAGCTCCGCCACAGGCGGCTACACCTTC. V gene TRBV7-8 combines with J gene TRBJ1-2; possible D gene TRBD1, 5 bases. Deletions cut 4 bases from V and 8 bases from J, with 11 bases between. Germline CDR1 is SGHVS and CDR2 is FQNEAQ. The CDR3 runs to 12 residues.

The J gene is TRBJ2-5, the V gene TRBV10-2; D remains unclear. Trimming took off 2 bases at V and 3 bases at J, with 16 bases between the two ends. This CDR3 contains 16 residues. The germline V gene encodes CDR1 WSHSY and CDR2 SAAADI. For the CDR3, the DNA is TGCGCCAGCAGTGAGGAGTTGGAAAAGGCGGAAGAGACCCAGTACTTC. Translated: CASSEELEKAEETQYF.

The V call is TRBV5-1, the J call TRBJ2-7; 15 bases are a match to TRBD2. J gave up 6 bases and V 3 bases, and 7 bases lay outside the gene matches. Germline values: CDR1 SGHRS, CDR2 YFSETQ. The CDR3 covers 16 residues. The CDR3 DNA follows: TGCGCCAGCAGCTGGGGACTAGCGGGAGGCCAAAGCGAGCAGTACTTC. This translates into CASSWGLAGGQSEQYF.

This clone was picked up one time. V gene TRBV7-9 combines with J gene TRBJ1-5; D gene ambiguous. The length of the CDR3 is 14 residues. Trimming pared 1 base from V and 5 bases from J, leaving 9 bases between. Germline V gene sequence: CDR1 SEHNR, CDR2 FQNEAQ (reference sequence). The CDR3 coding sequence is TGTGCCAGCAGCTTAGGGGGTTTCGATCAGCCCCAGCATTTT. Its protein product is CASSLGGFDQPQHF.

CDR3 amino acids: CASRGAPSTNEKLFF. CDR3 nucleotide sequence: TGTGCCAGCAGAGGGGCCCCTTCAACTAATGAAAAACTGTTTTTT. The genes are TRBV2 and TRBJ1-4; a weak D match, TRBD1 (5 bases). The V gene's germline CDR1 is SNHLY and CDR2 FYNNEI. Trimming left V 6 bases short and J 0 bases short, with 11 bases between. The CDR3 runs 15 residues.

The chain links TRBV2 to TRBJ1-2, with D perhaps matching TRBD1 (5 bases). Germline CDR1 is SNHLY and CDR2 is FYNNEI. This CDR3 spans 11 amino acids. Trimming removed 8 bases from V and 8 bases from J, with 12 bases in between. CDR3 in amino acids: CASGGLGGYTF. The CDR3 DNA follows: TGTGCCAGCGGGGGATTGGGCGGCTACACCTTC.

V is TRBV20-1 and J is TRBJ2-3; D remains ambiguous. Trimming removed 3 bases at V and 2 bases at J, with 3 bases between. This CDR3 comprises 11 residues. Germline V gives CDR1 DFQATT, CDR2 SNEGSKA (reference sequence). The CDR3 region is CSASYTDTQYF. Written as DNA, the CDR3 is TGCAGTGCTAGCTACACAGATACGCAGTATTTT.

This CDR3 is CASSSGQGTDTQYF. CDR3 coding DNA: TGCGCCAGCAGCTCCGGACAGGGCACAGATACGCAGTATTTT. The V and J genes are TRBV5-1 and TRBJ2-3, with TRBD1 identical over 7 bases. The CDR3 spans 14 residues. V trimming: 3 bases; J trimming: 1 base; junction bases outside the gene matches: 2. CDR1 and CDR2 from the germline V gene are SGHRS and YFSETQ.

Regarding this clone: Mismatch with germline at one junction end may stem from a read error. J is TRBJ2-1 and V is TRBV30, with 11 positions matching TRBD2. From germline, CDR1 is GTSNPN and CDR2 SVGIG (reference sequence). This CDR3 is 12 amino acids long. The CDR3 sequence: CAWSLAGGPSLF. DNA of the CDR3: TGTGCCTGGAGTTTAGCGGGAGGGCCCTCGCTCTTC.

A remark on this clone: In this CDR3 the conserved last residue, phenylalanine or tryptophan, is missing, so a read error is likely. This sequence joins TRBV9 and TRBJ1-2, with 9 bases lining up with TRBD1. The CDR3 runs to 14 residues. Germline V CDR1 and CDR2: SGDLS, YYNGEE. V lost 2 bases, J lost 4 bases, and 3 bases stayed unmatched. The CDR3, as DNA: TGTGCCAGCAGCGTCGGGACAGGGAGCTATGGCTACACCCTC. Translation gives CASSVGTGSYGYTL.

V is TRBV11-3 and J is TRBJ1-3, with a tentative D call TRBD1 (5 bases). Deletions cut 5 bases from V and 2 bases from J, with 25 bases between. The V gene's germline CDR1 is SGHNT and CDR2 YENEEA. The CDR3 is made up of 19 amino acids. CDR3 loop: CASSPQRRTGGKAGNTIYF. The CDR3 DNA is TGTGCCAGCAGCCCACAAAGACGTACGGGGGGGAAAGCTGGAAACACCATATATTTT.

The rearrangement links TRBV5-1 to TRBJ2-2, with D maybe TRBD2 (6 bases). Per the germline V gene, CDR1 is SGHRS and CDR2 is YFSETQ. The ends were cut back, 6 bases at V and 5 bases at J, with 14 bases in the middle. This CDR3 contains 14 residues. Here the CDR3 reads CASNAGSYTGELFF. As DNA, the CDR3 is TGCGCCAGCAACGCGGGATCTTATACCGGGGAGCTGTTTTTT. Filled out from reference TRBV5-1 and TRBJ2-2, the complete variable domain reads KAGVTQTPRYLIKTRGQQVTLSCSPISGHRSVSWYQQTPGQGLQFLFEYFSETQRNKGNFPGRFSGRQFSNSRSEMNVSTLELGDSALYLCASNAGSYTGELFFGEGSRLTVL.

The J gene is TRBJ2-7, the V gene TRBV14; TRBD1 matches 9 bases. CDR1 and CDR2 from the germline V gene are SGHDN and FVKESK. Trimming cost V 4 bases and J 2 bases; bases outside gene matches: 3. This CDR3 has 14 amino acids. The CDR3 reads CASSPRTGAYEQYF. The CDR3 DNA reads as TGTGCCAGCAGCCCCCGGACAGGGGCCTACGAGCAGTACTTC.

The rearrangement links TRBV29-1 to TRBJ1-1; D uncertain. This CDR3 comprises 12 residues. V lost 1 base to trimming and J lost 7 bases, with 10 bases between them. CDR1 and CDR2 from the germline V gene are SQVTM and ANQGSEA. The CDR3 sequence: CSVEGGPGEAFF. Written as DNA, the CDR3 is TGCAGCGTTGAAGGTGGGCCAGGTGAAGCTTTCTTT.

The rearrangement joins TRBV6-1 to TRBJ2-3; possibly TRBD2 for D (5 bases). The germline gives CDR1 MNHNS, CDR2 SASEGT. Deletions cut 6 bases from V and 5 bases from J, with 18 bases between. The CDR3 has 15 residues. The CDR3 DNA is TGTGCCAGCAGCCCCCCTGGTCCGGGAAGAGATACGCAGTATTTT. This codes for CASSPPGPGRDTQYF.

This clone was seen only once. The chain links TRBV27 to TRBJ1-1, with TRBD1 identical over 7 bases. The CDR3 has 17 residues. Trimming took 2 bases from V and 2 from J; bases not matched to a gene: 11. Germline loops: CDR1 MNHEY, CDR2 SMNVEV (reference sequence). The CDR3 is CASSLRGQGGLNTEAFF. The CDR3 region has the DNA TGTGCCAGCAGTTTACGGGGTCAGGGGGGGCTAAACACTGAAGCTTTCTTT.

This chain links TRBV10-3 with TRBJ2-3; D is unresolved. V was pared by 7 bases and J by 2 bases, with 10 bases between. In germline, CDR1 is ENHRY, CDR2 SYGVKD. CDR3 length: 13 residues. The CDR3 reads CAINLGLTDTQYF. DNA of the CDR3: TGTGCCATCAATCTCGGGCTCACAGATACGCAGTATTTT.

V usage is TRBV4-1 and J usage is TRBJ2-2; maybe TRBD1 (5 bases). This CDR3 comprises 16 residues. Germline V gene sequence: CDR1 MGHRA, CDR2 YSYEKL. V dropped 4 bases and J dropped 4 bases, with 16 bases sitting between them. In nucleotides, the CDR3 is TGCGCCAGCAGCCGAGGACCCAGACAGTCCACCGGGGAGCTGTTTTTT. Translated, it gives CASSRGPRQSTGELFF.

This clone was detected only once. The gene calls are TRBV10-2 and TRBJ2-1; tentatively, D is TRBD1 (6 bases). There are 15 residues in the CDR3. Germline CDR1 reads WSHSY; CDR2 reads SAAADI. Trimming took off 10 bases at V and 5 bases at J, with 21 bases between the two ends. This CDR3 is CAIIAESGVHNEQFF. The DNA for the CDR3 is TGCGCCATCATTGCCGAATCAGGGGTCCACAATGAGCAGTTCTTC.

CDR3 nucleotides: TGTGCCAGCTCACCACTCCGGGGGGACCTTGGCGTCTATGGCTACACCTTC. Protein: CASSPLRGDLGVYGYTF. This sequence joins TRBV18 and TRBJ1-2, with D possibly being TRBD1 (5 bases). From germline, CDR1 is KGHSH and CDR2 LQKENI. CDR3 length equals 17 residues. The V end was cut by 1 base, the J end by 4 bases, with 19 bases between. Complete variable domain (other parts from reference TRBV18 and TRBJ1-2): NAGVMQNPRHLVRRRGQEARLRCSPMKGHSHVYWYRQLPEEGLKFMVYLQKENIIDESGMPKERFSAEFPKEGPSILRIQQVVRGDSAAYFCASSPLRGDLGVYGYTFGSGTRLTVV.

The chain links TRBV7-8 to TRBJ2-1, with D unclear. V lost 3 bases and J 1 base, leaving 4 bases between the germline ends. Germline V gene data show CDR1 as SGHVS and CDR2 as FQNEAQ. The CDR3 runs to 13 residues. The CDR3 region has the DNA TGTGCCAGCAGCTTTGATTCCTACAATGAGCAGTTCTTC. This gives the protein CASSFDSYNEQFF.

The CDR3 nucleotides are TGTGCCAGTAGTATCCGACTAGCCTACCAAGAGACCCAGTACTTC. The encoded protein is CASSIRLAYQETQYF. The genes are TRBV19 and TRBJ2-5, with TRBD2 identical over 7 bases. V was clipped by 3 bases and J by 0 bases; unmatched bases: 4. CDR1 LNHDA and CDR2 SQIVND come from the germline V gene (reference sequence). The CDR3 runs 15 residues. The whole variable domain, remainder taken from reference TRBV19 and TRBJ2-5, is DGGITQSPKYLFRKEGQNVTLSCEQNLNHDAMYWYRQDPGQGLRLIYYSQIVNDFQKGDIAEGYSVSREKKESFPLTVTSAQKNPTAFYLCASSIRLAYQETQYFGPGTRLLVL.

The chain employs TRBV7-3 and TRBJ1-1; TRBD1 is a possible D gene (6 bases). CDR1 is SGHTA, CDR2 FQGTGA, per germline. Trimming cost V 0 bases and J 1 base, with 12 bases left between them. This CDR3 spans 16 amino acids. The CDR3 loop reads CASSLTGGARNTEAFF. The CDR3 DNA sequence: TGTGCCAGCAGCTTAACGGGGGGCGCAAGGAACACTGAAGCTTTCTTT.